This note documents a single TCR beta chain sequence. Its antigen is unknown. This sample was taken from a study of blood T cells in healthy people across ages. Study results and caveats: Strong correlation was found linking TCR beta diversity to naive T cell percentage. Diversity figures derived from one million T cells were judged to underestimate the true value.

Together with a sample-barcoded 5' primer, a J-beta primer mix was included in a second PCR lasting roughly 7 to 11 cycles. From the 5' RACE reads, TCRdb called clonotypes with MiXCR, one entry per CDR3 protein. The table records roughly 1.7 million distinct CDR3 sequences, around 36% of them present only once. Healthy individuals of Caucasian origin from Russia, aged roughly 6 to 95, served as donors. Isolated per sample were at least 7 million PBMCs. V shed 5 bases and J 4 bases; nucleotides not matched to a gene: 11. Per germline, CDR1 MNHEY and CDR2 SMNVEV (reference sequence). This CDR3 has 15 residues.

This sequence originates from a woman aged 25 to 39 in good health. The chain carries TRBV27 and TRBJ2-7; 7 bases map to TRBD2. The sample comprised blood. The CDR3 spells CASSPHSGSPYEQYF. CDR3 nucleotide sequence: TGTGCCAGCAGTCCACATAGCGGGTCGCCTTACGAGCAGTACTTC.